This TCR beta chain emerged from a study of Graves' ophthalmopathy and Graves' hyperthyroidism. Across the study: Peripheral blood samples were taken at initial diagnosis, before any treatment. Study findings and constraints: Blood also held most thyroid clonotypes expanded above 0.001 frequency. Ophthalmopathy progression was predicted by the model at 70.59% sensitivity and 72.22% specificity.

CAS ≥3, NOSPECS ≥4, moderate-to-severe activity and duration under 3 months marked donors with ophthalmopathy. This clonotype was detected many times. The antigen is not known. The CDR3 length is 14 residues. V was trimmed by 2 bases and J by 2 bases, leaving 10 bases between them. Germline V gene sequence: CDR1 MNHEY, CDR2 SVGEGT. For repertoire sequencing, the TCR beta CDR3 regions were amplified from RNA transcripts. Scientists carried out first-round RT-PCR using HTBI primers and then a second-round multiplex PCR. TCRdb re-analysed the multiplex PCR reads in MiXCR, keeping a single row per CDR3 protein. Of some 400,000 distinct CDR3 sequences listed, about 16% were seen once; the top ten hold approximately 1.4%.

The clonotype comes from a woman under 30 with Graves' ophthalmopathy. The rearrangement links TRBV6-2 or TRBV6-3 to TRBJ2-7, with a possible D match to TRBD1 (6 bases). Sequenced input: peripheral blood. This CDR3 reads CASSYLWTAYEQYF. The CDR3 DNA reads TGTGCCAGCAGTTACCTTTGGACAGCCTACGAGCAGTACTTC.